This TCR beta chain appears in the sequencing data of a study of T cell changes during pregnancy in multiple sclerosis. Repertoires were generated with immunoSEQ multiplex PCR, while TCRdb's copy carries only in-frame clones and drops some. The table has around 30,000 clones, roughly nine tenths seen once; the top ten hold under 12%. This CDR3 region has 17 residues. Germline-derived CDR1 and CDR2 are SGHTA and FQGNSA. J lost 3 bases, V lost 1 base, and 6 bases had no gene match. The source was CD8+ T cells from peripheral blood mononuclear cells, collected in the second trimester of pregnancy. V is TRBV7-2 and J is TRBJ2-2; TRBD2 matches 9 bases. The sequence was collected from a female donor with multiple sclerosis, enrolled in a pregnancy study. The CDR3 DNA follows: TGTGCCAGCAGCTTAGTATCAGCGGGAGGTTACACCGGGGAGCTGTTTTTT. Protein product: CASSLVSAGGYTGELFF.